Following are 31 T cell receptor beta chains from one sample sequenced in a study of blood T cell repertoires in COVID-19. The table came from immunoSEQ multiplex PCR; TCRdb's copy has only in-frame clones and leaves some out. The sample records tens of thousands of clones, around 80% being singletons. Sample: peripheral blood. These TCRs come from a man in his 60s with acute or convalescent COVID-19.

This clone was observed at least ten times. This chain uses TRBV6-2 or TRBV6-3 with TRBJ2-7, with a tentative D call TRBD1 (5 bases). There are 12 residues in the CDR3. The germline V gene has CDR1 MNHEY and CDR2 SVGEGT. Trimming removed 4 bases at V and 3 bases at J, with 7 bases between. CDR3 coding DNA: TGTGCCAGCAGTTGGGGCGTCTACGAGCAGTACTTC. It codes for CASSWGVYEQYF.

The chain employs TRBV19 and TRBJ1-2, with a possible D match to TRBD1 (6 bases). The CDR3 has 13 residues. The germline gives CDR1 LNHDA, CDR2 SQIVND (reference sequence). The ends were cut back, 6 bases at V and 4 bases at J, with 12 bases in the middle. CDR3 DNA sequence: TGTGCCAGTAGGGACAGCGGCCCCTATGGCTACACCTTC. Translation: CASRDSGPYGYTF.

The sample holds one count of this clone. The chain is built from TRBV3-1 (or the pseudogene TRBV3-2) and TRBJ2-3; 7 nucleotides line up with TRBD1. The CDR3 has 15 residues. Unmatched junction bases numbered 4, after V lost 2 bases and J lost 2 bases. Germline V gene data show CDR1 as LGHDT and CDR2 as YNNKEL (reference sequence). CDR3 sequence: CASSQPTGLTDTQYF. The CDR3 DNA reads TGTGCCAGCAGCCAACCGACAGGGCTCACAGATACGCAGTATTTT.

The chain couples TRBV12-3 or TRBV12-4 to TRBJ1-1; possible D gene TRBD1, 5 bases. Trimming stripped 7 bases from V and 10 bases from J, with 13 bases between. The CDR3 sequence is 11 residues long. The CDR3 bases are TGTGCCAGCATGGAGGGGTTGGTAGCTTTCTTT. Translated, it gives CASMEGLVAFF.

The chain recombines TRBV10-2 with TRBJ2-2; D perhaps matches TRBD1 (5 bases). The CDR3 has 14 amino acids. V was clipped by 5 bases and J by 4 bases, with 11 bases between them. CDR1 is WSHSY and CDR2 is SAAADI in the germline V gene. The CDR3 sequence: CASSKGAGTGELFF. For the CDR3, the DNA is TGCGCCAGCAGTAAAGGGGCCGGCACCGGGGAGCTGTTTTTT.

V gene TRBV9 combines with J gene TRBJ1-1; 9 bases match TRBD1. The CDR3 extends over 14 amino acids. CDR1 is SGDLS, CDR2 YYNGEE, per germline. V shed 3 bases and J 4 bases; nucleotides not matched to a gene: 4. CDR3 region: CASSGTGESTEAFF. CDR3 bases: TGTGCCAGCAGCGGGACAGGGGAGAGCACTGAAGCTTTCTTT. The full variable domain, completed using reference TRBV9 and TRBJ1-1, is DSGVTQTPKHLITATGQRVTLRCSPRSGDLSVYWYQQSLDQGLQFLIQYYNGEERAKGNILERFSAQQFPDLHSELNLSSLELGDSALYFCASSGTGESTEAFFGQGTRLTVV.

Notes on this clone: This sample includes further DNA sequences coding for the same CDR3. The chain carries TRBV18 and TRBJ2-7; 7 positions agree with TRBD1. The CDR3 has 13 residues. V was clipped by 1 base and J by 4 bases; unmatched bases: 1. Germline V gives CDR1 KGHSH, CDR2 LQKENI. The CDR3 DNA follows: TGTGCCAGCTCACCACAGGGGGCATACGAGCAGTACTTC. Translation gives CASSPQGAYEQYF. Using reference TRBV18 and TRBJ2-7 for the parts outside the CDR3, the full variable domain is NAGVMQNPRHLVRRRGQEARLRCSPMKGHSHVYWYRQLPEEGLKFMVYLQKENIIDESGMPKERFSAEFPKEGPSILRIQQVVRGDSAAYFCASSPQGAYEQYFGPGTRLTVT.

The CDR3 reads CATRGWGQGADEAFF. The CDR3, as DNA: TGTGCCACCAGGGGGTGGGGACAGGGGGCTGATGAAGCTTTCTTT. The chain joins TRBV24-1 to TRBJ1-1, with 12 bases lining up with TRBD1. CDR3 length: 15 residues. J gave up 7 bases and V 7 bases, and 9 bases lay outside the gene matches. CDR1 is KGHDR and CDR2 is SFDVKD in the germline V gene.

The rearrangement uses TRBV18 and TRBJ1-2; a possible D gene is TRBD1 (6 bases). The CDR3 has 15 amino acids. V dropped 3 bases and J dropped 4 bases, with 15 bases sitting between them. CDR1 and CDR2 from the germline V gene are KGHSH and LQKENI. The CDR3 protein is CASSPGGARSYGYTF. In DNA form, the CDR3 reads TGTGCCAGCTCACCCGGGGGGGCGCGGAGCTATGGCTACACCTTC.

V and J are TRBV5-1 and TRBJ2-2; 12 nucleotides agree with TRBD2. The CDR3 runs to 16 residues. The germline CDR1 and CDR2 sequences are SGHRS and YFSETQ. V shed 3 bases, J shed 5 bases, and the junction held 5 bases outside the gene matches. The CDR3 sequence: CASSWGLAGGTGELFF. The CDR3 nucleotides read TGCGCCAGCAGCTGGGGACTAGCGGGTGGAACCGGGGAGCTGTTTTTT.

V and J are TRBV7-9 and TRBJ1-5; 12 positions agree with TRBD1. Trimming at V came to 4 bases and at J to 7 bases, leaving 14 bases not matched to a gene. This CDR3 is built from 18 residues. Germline V gene lookup returns CDR1 SEHNR and CDR2 FQNEAQ (reference sequence). For the CDR3, the DNA is TGTGCCAGCAGCTCCTCAGCCTCCGGGACAGGGGGCTTCCAGCCCCAGCATTTT. It is translated as CASSSSASGTGGFQPQHF.

The CDR3 nucleotides read TGTGCTAGTGGCTCCGGACAGAAGAGTAAAGAGACCCAGTACTTC. Translated, it gives CASGSGQKSKETQYF. This chain uses TRBV12-5 with TRBJ2-5; a weak D match, TRBD1 (6 bases). Trimming cost V 6 bases and J 3 bases, with 17 bases left between them. This CDR3 comprises 15 residues. Germline values: CDR1 LGHNT, CDR2 FRNRAP.

The chain carries TRBV2 and TRBJ2-1; a possible D gene is TRBD1 (6 bases). CDR3 length: 12 residues. The germline V gene has CDR1 SNHLY and CDR2 FYNNEI. V lost 9 bases, J lost 5 bases, and 11 bases lay in between. The CDR3 sequence: CARGAPNNEQFF. CDR3 sequence (DNA): TGTGCCAGGGGGGCCCCTAACAATGAGCAGTTCTTC.

This chain links TRBV7-9 with TRBJ2-3; TRBD2 matches 8 bases. With 2 bases clipped from V and 0 bases from J, the junction kept 7 bases outside the gene matches. The CDR3 is 17 amino acids. Germline assignment: CDR1 SEHNR and CDR2 FQNEAQ (reference sequence). The DNA of the CDR3 is TGTGCCAGCAGCTTATTAGGCGGGGGGAAGAGCACAGATACGCAGTATTTT. This codes for CASSLLGGGKSTDTQYF.

This sequence joins TRBV2 and TRBJ2-3, with TRBD2 as a possible D gene (5 bases). V was shortened by 5 bases and J by 3 bases, with 18 bases between the two germline ends. The CDR3 loop spans 16 amino acids. CDR1 and CDR2 (germline): SNHLY, FYNNEI. The CDR3 spells CASSPNPHRGTDTQYF. CDR3 DNA: TGTGCCAGCAGTCCGAACCCCCACCGGGGTACAGATACGCAGTATTTT.

The chain employs TRBV7-2 and TRBJ2-3; 9 bases fit TRBD2. Germline V lookup: CDR1 SGHTA, CDR2 FQGNSA. J lost 3 bases, V lost 1 base, and 2 bases had no gene match. The CDR3 consists of 15 residues. This CDR3 is CASSLEGLATDTQYF. DNA of the CDR3: TGTGCCAGCAGCTTAGAGGGACTAGCAACAGATACGCAGTATTTT.

The chain carries TRBV5-1 and TRBJ1-6, with D uncertain. The CDR3 totals 16 residues. V was cut by 2 bases and J by 0 bases, with 9 bases left in between. CDR1 and CDR2 from the germline V gene are SGHRS and YFSETQ. In DNA, the CDR3 is TGCGCCAGCAGCTTCGGTATTAGCTCCTATAATTCACCCCTCCACTTT. Its protein product is CASSFGISSYNSPLHF. Filled out from reference TRBV5-1 and TRBJ1-6, the complete variable domain reads KAGVTQTPRYLIKTRGQQVTLSCSPISGHRSVSWYQQTPGQGLQFLFEYFSETQRNKGNFPGRFSGRQFSNSRSEMNVSTLELGDSALYLCASSFGISSYNSPLHFGNGTRLTVT.

The CDR3 loop is CASRNRITYEQYF. The CDR3 DNA reads as TGTGCCAGTAGGAACAGGATTACCTACGAGCAGTACTTC. The genes are TRBV19 and TRBJ2-7; perhaps TRBD1 as D (5 bases). Germline CDR1 LNHDA, CDR2 SQIVND (reference sequence). The V end lost 6 bases, the J end lost 2 bases, and 11 bases lay between the germline ends. The CDR3 totals 13 residues.

This clone has a single count. CDR3 sequence reads: CASSYSGGNQPQHF. The CDR3 nucleotides are TGTGCCAGCAGTTACAGCGGCGGCAATCAGCCCCAGCATTTT. The genes are TRBV6-2 or TRBV6-3 and TRBJ1-5; D is uncertain. Germline-derived CDR1 and CDR2 are MNHEY and SVGEGT. The CDR3 runs to 14 residues. V was clipped by 2 bases and J by 2 bases, with 7 bases between them.

The chain is built from TRBV9 and TRBJ1-1, with 10 bases fitting TRBD1. The CDR3 sequence is 15 residues long. After removal of 4 bases from V and 6 bases from J, the junction contained 9 bases not matched to a gene. Germline loops: CDR1 SGDLS, CDR2 YYNGEE. The CDR3 DNA reads as TGTGCCAGCAGCTTCCGGGACAGGGGTGACGCTGAAGCTTTCTTT. Its protein product is CASSFRDRGDAEAFF. Together with reference TRBV9 and TRBJ1-1, the CDR3 gives the full variable domain: DSGVTQTPKHLITATGQRVTLRCSPRSGDLSVYWYQQSLDQGLQFLIQYYNGEERAKGNILERFSAQQFPDLHSELNLSSLELGDSALYFCASSFRDRGDAEAFFGQGTRLTVV.

The chain joins TRBV11-2 to TRBJ2-1, with TRBD1 matching over 10 bases. Per the germline V gene, CDR1 is SGHAT and CDR2 is FQNNGV. The CDR3 totals 15 residues. Germline trimming cut 5 bases from V and 15 bases from J; bases unmatched to any gene: 16. The CDR3 DNA is TGTGCCAGCAGCCGGTACCGGGACAGGGGCCCCGGGAGGTTCTTC. Its translation is CASSRYRDRGPGRFF.

This sequence joins TRBV7-8 and TRBJ1-5; D gene ambiguous. CDR3 length equals 16 residues. The germline gives CDR1 SGHVS, CDR2 FQNEAQ. V shed 5 bases and J shed 1 base, with 15 bases lying between them. CDR3 loop: CASSPEGVVSNQPQHF. CDR3 nucleotides: TGTGCCAGCAGCCCAGAGGGTGTAGTGAGCAATCAGCCCCAGCATTTT.

J is TRBJ1-2 and V is TRBV5-4; TRBD1 aligns across 7 bases. Trimming cost V 3 bases and J 4 bases; bases outside gene matches: 3. The germline CDR1 and CDR2 sequences are SGHNT and YYREEE (reference sequence). The CDR3 sequence is 13 residues long. The CDR3 DNA reads TGTGCCAGCAGCTCGACAGGGTCCTATGGCTACACCTTC. This codes for CASSSTGSYGYTF.

This chain connects TRBV28 to TRBJ2-4; TRBD1 might be the D (6 bases). V shed 5 bases and J shed 7 bases, with 15 bases lying between them. This CDR3 spans 14 amino acids. Germline V gives CDR1 MDHEN, CDR2 SYDVKM. CDR3 residues: CASSRRRGLNIQYF. DNA for the CDR3: TGTGCCAGCAGTCGACGCAGGGGATTGAACATTCAGTACTTC.

This chain connects TRBV3-1 (or the pseudogene TRBV3-2) to TRBJ1-2, with D perhaps TRBD1 (6 bases). Looked up from germline, CDR1 is LGHDT and CDR2 is YNNKEL (reference sequence). The CDR3 loop spans 12 amino acids. V dropped 0 bases and J dropped 10 bases, with 9 bases sitting between them. The CDR3 sequence: CASSQDTGSYTF. DNA of the CDR3: TGTGCCAGCAGCCAAGACACAGGGTCCTACACCTTC.

This chain links TRBV4-3 with TRBJ2-3; D ambiguous. This CDR3 has 16 residues. V lost 5 bases and J lost 3, with 18 bases in between. Germline V gives CDR1 LGHNA, CDR2 YSLEER. CDR3: CASSSSPQVRTDTQYF. The CDR3 coding sequence is TGCGCCAGCAGCTCAAGCCCGCAGGTGCGTACAGATACGCAGTATTTT.

J is TRBJ2-3 and V is TRBV18, with TRBD2 identical over 12 bases. V was clipped by 2 bases and J by 7 bases; unmatched bases: 7. The CDR3 sequence is 16 residues long. Germline V CDR1 and CDR2: KGHSH, LQKENI. The CDR3 protein is CASSPSLAGGPNTQYF. The CDR3 bases are TGTGCCAGCTCACCAAGTCTAGCGGGGGGGCCAAATACGCAGTATTTT.

V and J are TRBV20-1 and TRBJ2-7; D may be TRBD1 (6 bases). CDR3 length: 12 amino acids. Germline CDR1 is DFQATT and CDR2 is SNEGSKA (reference sequence). V lost 3 bases and J lost 7, with 13 bases in between. The CDR3 DNA reads as TGCAGTGCTAGTGGACAGACCGGGGAGCAGTACTTC. Translated: CSASGQTGEQYF.

The chain has TRBV18 and TRBJ2-3; 8 bases agree with TRBD1. With V trimmed by 2 bases and J by 4 bases, 5 bases remained unmatched. This CDR3 region has 15 residues. The V gene's germline CDR1 is KGHSH and CDR2 LQKENI. The CDR3 bases are TGTGCCAGCTCACCAGGACAGGGAGGCGCAGATACGCAGTATTTT. This sequence encodes CASSPGQGGADTQYF.

The rearrangement uses TRBV28 and TRBJ1-1; 9 bases line up with TRBD1. The CDR3 has 15 amino acids. The germline CDR1 and CDR2 sequences are MDHEN and SYDVKM. Trimming cost V 6 bases and J 0 bases; bases outside gene matches: 5. Written as DNA, the CDR3 is TGTGCCAGCAGGACAGGGGGAATTTTGAACACTGAAGCTTTCTTT. Amino acid sequence: CASRTGGILNTEAFF. Supplemented by reference TRBV28 and TRBJ1-1, the full variable domain reads DVKVTQSSRYLVKRTGEKVFLECVQDMDHENMFWYRQDPGLGLRLIYFSYDVKMKEKGDIPEGYSVSREKKERFSLILESASTNQTSMYLCASRTGGILNTEAFFGQGTRLTVV.

The chain couples TRBV5-5 to TRBJ2-1; perhaps TRBD1 as D (5 bases). CDR1 is SGHKS and CDR2 is YYEKEE in the germline V gene (reference sequence). The V end lost 7 bases, the J end lost 9 bases, and 26 bases lay between the germline ends. The CDR3 length is 16 residues. CDR3 residues: CASCPLPSVGASEQFF. The DNA for the CDR3 is TGTGCCAGCTGTCCGCTCCCGAGCGTTGGGGCGAGTGAGCAGTTCTTC.